This T cell receptor beta chain comes out of a study of Ad26.COV2.S vaccination and SARS-CoV-2 variants. Study-wide findings and caveats: Across vaccine and placebo recipients, the breadth of non-spike TCRs was similar. Vaccine recipients posted higher spike-specific TCR breadth than their placebo counterparts. Breadth, reportedly substantial, characterized the spike-specific CD8+ and CD4+ T cell responses after vaccination.

Described treatment: about 20 received Ad26.COV2.S at low or high dose, single or two shots; roughly 5 received placebo; per-sample allocation not given. Sampling was done on day 63 after the first vaccine or placebo injection. A Boston adult aged 18-55 years was the donor. About this clone itself: Its antigen remains unidentified.

Sequencing was performed with immunoSEQ multiplex PCR; in TCRdb, only in-frame clones are kept and a portion is missing. The sample has about 480,000 clones, roughly 85% seen once. The starting material was peripheral blood, obtained in a trial of Ad26.COV2.S vaccine versus placebo. This TCR derives from a person aged 18-60 years who received the Ad26.COV2.S COVID-19 vaccine or a placebo.

CDR3 region: CSVLGVRGKNTEAFF. CDR3 nucleotides: TGCAGCGTGCTAGGGGTAAGGGGGAAGAACACTGAAGCTTTCTTT. The chain recombines TRBV29-1 with TRBJ1-1, with a weak D call TRBD1 (6 bases). CDR1 is SQVTM, CDR2 ANQGSEA, per germline. This CDR3 contains 15 residues. Trimming stripped 6 bases from V and 1 base from J, with 18 bases between.